The 10 T cell receptor beta chains presented below share a single source sample, sequenced in a study of technical replicates of blood from a handful of donors. Profiled with immunoSEQ multiplex PCR; TCRdb holds only in-frame clones, not every one. There are some 77,000 clones in the sample; 92% occur only once, and under 0.5% lies in the top ten. Sequences were obtained from T cells isolated from PBMCs. The receptors were sampled from a human donor in good health.

V gene TRBV9 combines with J gene TRBJ2-3, with TRBD1 matching 7 bases. V trimming: 0 bases; J trimming: 6 bases; junction bases outside the gene matches: 7. Germline V lookup: CDR1 SGDLS, CDR2 YYNGEE. The CDR3 is 15 amino acids. In DNA form, the CDR3 reads TGTGCCAGCAGCGTAGAACAGGGGTGGGTTGATACGCAGTATTTT. Residues: CASSVEQGWVDTQYF.

The V gene is TRBV5-1, the J gene TRBJ2-2; 7 positions agree with TRBD1. In germline, CDR1 is SGHRS, CDR2 YFSETQ. This CDR3 spans 16 amino acids. With 4 bases clipped from V and 2 bases from J, the junction kept 8 bases outside the gene matches. CDR3 in DNA: TGCGCCAGCAGCCTAGAAGGGGACAGTAACACCGGGGAGCTGTTTTTT. It translates to CASSLEGDSNTGELFF. The entire variable domain, with the rest obtained from reference TRBV5-1 and TRBJ2-2, is as follows: KAGVTQTPRYLIKTRGQQVTLSCSPISGHRSVSWYQQTPGQGLQFLFEYFSETQRNKGNFPGRFSGRQFSNSRSEMNVSTLELGDSALYLCASSLEGDSNTGELFFGEGSRLTVL.

This clone was observed once. The gene calls are TRBV27 and TRBJ1-5; D call uncertain. Trimming shortened V by 2 bases and J by 3 bases, and 8 bases separated the two germline ends. The CDR3 has 14 amino acids. CDR1 MNHEY and CDR2 SMNVEV come from the germline V gene (reference sequence). The CDR3 DNA reads as TGTGCCAGCAGTTTAAGAGGATTCAATCAGCCCCAGCATTTT. This translates into CASSLRGFNQPQHF.

The chain employs TRBV15 and TRBJ2-6; 10 bases agree with TRBD1. Germline CDR1 LNHNV, CDR2 YYDKDF (reference sequence). V was clipped by 3 bases and J by 2 bases; unmatched bases: 4. The CDR3 totals 17 residues. CDR3 sequence: CATSSPGTGAGANVLTF. The DNA of the CDR3 is TGTGCCACCAGCAGTCCCGGGACAGGGGCTGGGGCCAACGTCCTGACTTTC.

This chain links TRBV11-2 with TRBJ2-5; 7 bases align to TRBD1. J was trimmed by 5 bases and V by 6 bases; bases with no gene match: 12. Germline CDR1 SGHAT, CDR2 FQNNGV. The CDR3 sequence is 15 residues long. CDR3 sequence (DNA): TGTGCCAGCAGTCTCATCAGGGGGTTTTGGGAGACCCAGTACTTC. Its translation: CASSLIRGFWETQYF.

The V call is TRBV7-2, the J call TRBJ1-2; D remains unclear. The CDR3 consists of 15 residues. Germline loops: CDR1 SGHTA, CDR2 FQGNSA. V was clipped by 3 bases and J by 4 bases, with 15 bases between them. Here the CDR3 reads CASSLASEPLYGYTF. The CDR3 DNA sequence: TGTGCCAGCAGCTTGGCCTCGGAGCCTCTCTATGGCTACACCTTC.

The CDR3 DNA follows: TGTGCCAGCAGTTACTTCCAGGGACAAGACGACGGCTACACCTTC. Amino acid sequence: CASSYFQGQDDGYTF. The V and J genes are TRBV6-5 and TRBJ1-2; TRBD1 might be the D (6 bases). The CDR3 length is 15 residues. The V gene's germline CDR1 is MNHEY and CDR2 SVGAGI. Trimming removed 1 base at V and 8 bases at J, with 17 bases between.

The chain couples TRBV28 to TRBJ1-3, with D tentatively TRBD1 (6 bases). Germline V lookup: CDR1 MDHEN, CDR2 SYDVKM. Trimming left V 7 bases short and J 1 base short, with 11 bases between. The CDR3 covers 14 residues. CDR3 sequence reads: CASTRTESGNTIYF. As DNA, the CDR3 is TGTGCCAGCACCAGGACAGAGTCTGGAAACACCATATATTTT.

This chain uses TRBV11-2 with TRBJ2-7; possible D gene TRBD1, 5 bases. The V and J ends lost 5 bases and 3 bases respectively, with 11 bases between them. The CDR3 runs to 13 residues. Germline V lookup: CDR1 SGHAT, CDR2 FQNNGV. CDR3 protein: CASSPGHLYEQYF. The CDR3 DNA follows: TGTGCCAGCAGCCCCGGACACCTCTACGAGCAGTACTTC.

J is TRBJ2-7 and V is TRBV5-4; no reliable D call. V was trimmed by 4 bases and J by 3 bases, leaving 17 bases between them. This CDR3 has 15 residues. CDR1 SGHNT and CDR2 YYREEE come from the germline V gene (reference sequence). CDR3 DNA sequence: TGTGCCAGCAGCCATCTAGATAACAATTACTACGAGCAGTACTTC. As protein: CASSHLDNNYYEQYF.